The source of this TCR beta chain is a study of cytomegalovirus exposure and HLA in healthy donors. At the level of the study: An early data release held some 85 million unique TCRs from HLA-typed donors. Study-wide results and limits: With DRB1 most and HLA-C fewest, TCR association rates differed between HLA loci in a later analysis. In a later analysis, HLA-associated TCR beta chains were more clonally expanded than equally common others.

Details on this clone: Its antigen remains unknown. At one of its ends the junction is not consistent with the germline gene, which may arise from a read error.

The CDR3 sequence is 13 residues long. The germline gives CDR1 MNHNS, CDR2 SASEGT. This PCR relied on a set of 60 Vbeta primers and 13 Jbeta primers. Sequencing used immunoSEQ multiplex PCR; TCRdb keeps in-frame clones, though not all of them. The sample records 150,000 to 200,000 clones, around 80% being singletons. The specimen was PBMCs. The sequence was collected from a man aged 18 to 30 in good health and CMV-seronegative. The chain recombines TRBV6-1 with TRBJ2-7; TRBD1 matches 7 bases. The CDR3 here is CASSPDRRSWANF. The CDR3 DNA is TGTGCCAGCAGCCCGGACAGGAGGTCCTGGGCGAACTTC.